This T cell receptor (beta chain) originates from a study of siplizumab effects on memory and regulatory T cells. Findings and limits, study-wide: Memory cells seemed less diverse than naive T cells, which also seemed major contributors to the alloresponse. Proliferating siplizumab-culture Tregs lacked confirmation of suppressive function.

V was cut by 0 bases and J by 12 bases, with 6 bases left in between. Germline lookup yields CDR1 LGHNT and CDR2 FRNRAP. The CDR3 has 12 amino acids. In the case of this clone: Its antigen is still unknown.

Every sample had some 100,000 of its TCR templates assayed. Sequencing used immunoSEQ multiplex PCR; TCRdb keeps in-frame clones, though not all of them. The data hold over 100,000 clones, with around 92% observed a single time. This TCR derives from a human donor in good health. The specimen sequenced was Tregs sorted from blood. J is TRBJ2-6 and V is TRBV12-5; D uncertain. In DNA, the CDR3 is TGTGCTAGTGGTTTGGTCAACGGCGTCCTGACTTTC. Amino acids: CASGLVNGVLTF. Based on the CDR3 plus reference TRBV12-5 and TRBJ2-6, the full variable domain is DARVTQTPRHKVTEMGQEVTMRCQPILGHNTVFWYRQTMMQGLELLAYFRNRAPLDDSGMPKDRFSAEMPDATLATLKIQPSEPRDSAVYFCASGLVNGVLTFGAGSRLTVL.